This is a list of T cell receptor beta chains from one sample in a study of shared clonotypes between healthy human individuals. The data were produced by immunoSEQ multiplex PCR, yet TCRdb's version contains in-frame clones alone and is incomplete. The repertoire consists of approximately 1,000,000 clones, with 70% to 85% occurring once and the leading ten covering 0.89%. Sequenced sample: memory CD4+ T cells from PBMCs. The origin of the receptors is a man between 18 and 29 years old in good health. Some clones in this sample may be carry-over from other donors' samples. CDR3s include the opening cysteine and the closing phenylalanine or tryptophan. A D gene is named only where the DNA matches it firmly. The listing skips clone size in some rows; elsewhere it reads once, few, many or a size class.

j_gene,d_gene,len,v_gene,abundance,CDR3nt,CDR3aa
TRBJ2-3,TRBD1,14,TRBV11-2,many,TGTGCCAGCAGCTTAGAAAGGGGGCAGGATACGCAGTATTTT,CASSLERGQDTQYF
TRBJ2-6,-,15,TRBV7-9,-,TGTGCCAGCAGTCAGGATGGCTCTGGGGCCAACGTCCTGACTTTC,CASSQDGSGANVLTF
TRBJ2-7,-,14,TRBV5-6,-,TGTGCCAGCAGCTCAGACAGGTCCGGATCCGAGCAGTACTTC,CASSSDRSGSEQYF
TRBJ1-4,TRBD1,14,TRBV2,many,TGTGCCAGCAGTTCCCAGGGGGTGAAAGAAAAACTGTTTTTT,CASSSQGVKEKLFF
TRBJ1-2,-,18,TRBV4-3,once,TGCGCCAGCAGCCCCCGTGTCAACGGGGCAACCTCGGGGTATGGCTACACCTTC,CASSPRVNGATSGYGYTF
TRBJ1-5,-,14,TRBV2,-,TGTGCCAGCAGTGGAGTGGGGGGGAATCAGCCCCAGCATTTT,CASSGVGGNQPQHF
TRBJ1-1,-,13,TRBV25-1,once,TGTGCCAGCAGACAAGTAGGGGGAACTGAAGCTTTCTTT,CASRQVGGTEAFF
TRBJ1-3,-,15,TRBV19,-,TGTGCCAGTAGTATTCGGGACAATGGAGGACACACCATATATTTT,CASSIRDNGGHTIYF
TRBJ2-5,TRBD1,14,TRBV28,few,TGTGCCAGCAGATGGACAGGGGTCCAAGAGACCCAGTACTTC,CASRWTGVQETQYF
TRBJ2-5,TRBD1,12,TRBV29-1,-,TGCAGCGTTTATCAGGGGGCAGAGACCCAGTACTTC,CSVYQGAETQYF
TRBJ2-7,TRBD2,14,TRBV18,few,TGTGCCAGCTCACCACCGGGGGGGGTCCACGAGCAGTACTTC,CASSPPGGVHEQYF
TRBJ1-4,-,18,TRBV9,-,TGTGCCAGCAGCCCCCGCGCCAGACTGACAGTAGATAATGAAAAACTGTTTTTT,CASSPRARLTVDNEKLFF